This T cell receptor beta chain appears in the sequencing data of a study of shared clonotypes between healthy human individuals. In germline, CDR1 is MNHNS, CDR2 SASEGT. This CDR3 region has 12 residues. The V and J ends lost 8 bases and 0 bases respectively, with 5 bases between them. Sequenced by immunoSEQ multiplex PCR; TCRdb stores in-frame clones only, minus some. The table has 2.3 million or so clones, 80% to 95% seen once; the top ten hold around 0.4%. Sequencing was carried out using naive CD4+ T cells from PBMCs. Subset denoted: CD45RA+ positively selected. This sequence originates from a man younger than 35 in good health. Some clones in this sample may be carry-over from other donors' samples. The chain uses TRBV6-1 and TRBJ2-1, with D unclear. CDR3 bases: TGTGCCAGCGGGTTCTCCTACAATGAGCAGTTCTTC. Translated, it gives CASGFSYNEQFF.